The clone carrying this T cell receptor beta chain was seen a handful of times. Its antigen is not known. Stated time point: blood at routine non-recurrence follow-up after resection. No cell sorting; template was whole RNA from tumor, lung tissue or PBMC. The sample is drawn from a study of spatial heterogeneity in lung cancer. Study at large: There were approximately 69 donors, all of them untreated patients with early-stage non-small cell lung cancer.

The study tagged each TCR cDNA molecule with a unique molecular identifier. TCRdb used MiXCR to reprocess the 5' RACE reads, holding one entry per CDR3 protein. Seen here are some 120,000 distinct CDR3 sequences, 9.5% to 15% observed once, and the top ten hold over 15%. General study results and limits: In blood, ubiquitous expanded tumor TCRs appeared more at resection than follow-up.

CDR1 and CDR2 (germline): SGHRS, YFSETQ. V was clipped by 4 bases and J by 0 bases; unmatched bases: 15. This CDR3 comprises 18 residues. The chain employs TRBV5-1 and TRBJ2-5, with 7 bases that match TRBD1. This specimen was PBMCs, taken at follow-up. This receptor was taken from a male donor with early-stage non-small cell lung cancer. CDR3 residues: CASSVIRNRGNYQETQYF. DNA of the CDR3: TGCGCCAGCAGCGTTATAAGGAACAGGGGAAATTACCAAGAGACCCAGTACTTC. The whole variable domain, remainder taken from reference TRBV5-1 and TRBJ2-5, is KAGVTQTPRYLIKTRGQQVTLSCSPISGHRSVSWYQQTPGQGLQFLFEYFSETQRNKGNFPGRFSGRQFSNSRSEMNVSTLELGDSALYLCASSVIRNRGNYQETQYFGPGTRLLVL.